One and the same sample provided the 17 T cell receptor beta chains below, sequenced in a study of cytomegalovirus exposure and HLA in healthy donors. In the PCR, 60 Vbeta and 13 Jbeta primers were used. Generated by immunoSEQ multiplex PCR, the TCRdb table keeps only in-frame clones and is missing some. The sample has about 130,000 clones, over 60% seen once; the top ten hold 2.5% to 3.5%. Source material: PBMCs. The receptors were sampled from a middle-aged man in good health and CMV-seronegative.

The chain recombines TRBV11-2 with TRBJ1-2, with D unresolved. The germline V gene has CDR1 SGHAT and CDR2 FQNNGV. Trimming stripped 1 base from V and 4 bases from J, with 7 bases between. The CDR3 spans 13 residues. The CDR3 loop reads CASSLAPSYGYTF. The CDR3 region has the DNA TGTGCCAGCAGCTTAGCCCCGTCCTATGGCTACACCTTC.

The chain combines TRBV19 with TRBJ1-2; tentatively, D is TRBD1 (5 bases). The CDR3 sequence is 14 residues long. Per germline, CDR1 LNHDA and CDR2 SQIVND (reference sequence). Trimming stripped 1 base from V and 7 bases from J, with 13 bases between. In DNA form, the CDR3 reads TGTGCCAGTAGTATAGGGCAGGGTATAAGTGGCTACACCTTC. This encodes CASSIGQGISGYTF.

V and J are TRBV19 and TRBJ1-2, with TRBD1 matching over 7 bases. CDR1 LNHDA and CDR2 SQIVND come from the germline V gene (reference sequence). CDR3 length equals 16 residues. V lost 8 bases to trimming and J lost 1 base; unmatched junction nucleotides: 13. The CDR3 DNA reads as TGTGCCAGTCTATCAATCTCCGGGACAGTTAACTATGGCTACACCTTC. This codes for CASLSISGTVNYGYTF.

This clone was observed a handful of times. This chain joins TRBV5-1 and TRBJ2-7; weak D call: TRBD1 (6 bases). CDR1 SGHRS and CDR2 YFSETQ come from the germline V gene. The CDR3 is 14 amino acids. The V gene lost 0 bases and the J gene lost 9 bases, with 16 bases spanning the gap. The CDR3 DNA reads TGCGCCAGCAGCTTGGTGCGGCAGGGGTATGGGCAGTACTTC. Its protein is CASSLVRQGYGQYF. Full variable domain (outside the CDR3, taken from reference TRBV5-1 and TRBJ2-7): KAGVTQTPRYLIKTRGQQVTLSCSPISGHRSVSWYQQTPGQGLQFLFEYFSETQRNKGNFPGRFSGRQFSNSRSEMNVSTLELGDSALYLCASSLVRQGYGQYFGPGTRLTVT.

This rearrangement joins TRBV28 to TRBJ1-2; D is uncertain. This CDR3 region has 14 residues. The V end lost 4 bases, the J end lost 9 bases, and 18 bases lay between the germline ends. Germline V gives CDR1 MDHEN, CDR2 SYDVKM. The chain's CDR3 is CASSSTLGRPSYTF. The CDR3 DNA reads TGTGCCAGCAGTTCCACCTTGGGGAGGCCAAGCTACACCTTC.

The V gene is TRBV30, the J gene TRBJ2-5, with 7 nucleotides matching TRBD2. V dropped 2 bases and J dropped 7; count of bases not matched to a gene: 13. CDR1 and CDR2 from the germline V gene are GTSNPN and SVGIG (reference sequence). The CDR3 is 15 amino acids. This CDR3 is CAWSRTSFRKGTQYF. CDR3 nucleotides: TGTGCCTGGAGTAGGACTAGTTTCCGTAAAGGGACCCAGTACTTC.

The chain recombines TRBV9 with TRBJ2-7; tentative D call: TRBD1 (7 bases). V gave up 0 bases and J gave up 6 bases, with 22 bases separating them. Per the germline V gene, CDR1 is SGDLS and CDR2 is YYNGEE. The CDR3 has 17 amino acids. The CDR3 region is CASSVDDQGGDVIEQYF. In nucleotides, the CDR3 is TGTGCCAGCAGCGTAGACGACCAGGGGGGCGACGTCATCGAGCAGTACTTC.

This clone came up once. CDR3 DNA: TGTGCCAGTAGTATAGCACACAGGGACACAGATACGCAGTATTTT. It is translated as CASSIAHRDTDTQYF. This chain links TRBV19 with TRBJ2-3, with a weak D call TRBD1 (6 bases). The CDR3 has 15 residues. Germline V gene data show CDR1 as LNHDA and CDR2 as SQIVND (reference sequence). V was trimmed by 1 base and J by 2 bases, leaving 10 bases between them.

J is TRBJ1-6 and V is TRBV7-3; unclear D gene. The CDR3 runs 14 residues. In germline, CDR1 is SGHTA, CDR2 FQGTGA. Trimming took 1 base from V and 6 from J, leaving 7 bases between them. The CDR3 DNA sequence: TGTGCCAGCAGCTTAAGAGGGCCTAATTCACCCCTCCACTTT. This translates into CASSLRGPNSPLHF.

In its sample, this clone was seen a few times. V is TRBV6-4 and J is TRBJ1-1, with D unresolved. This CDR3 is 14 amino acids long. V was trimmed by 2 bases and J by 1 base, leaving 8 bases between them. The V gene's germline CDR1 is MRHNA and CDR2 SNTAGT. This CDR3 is CASSDGLRNTEAFF. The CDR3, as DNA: TGTGCCAGCAGTGACGGGCTAAGGAACACTGAAGCTTTCTTT.

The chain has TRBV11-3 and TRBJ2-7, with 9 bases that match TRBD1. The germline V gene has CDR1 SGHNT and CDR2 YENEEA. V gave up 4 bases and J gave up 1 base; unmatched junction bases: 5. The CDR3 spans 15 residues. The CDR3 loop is CASSSGQGSSYEQYF. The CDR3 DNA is TGTGCCAGCAGCTCAGGACAGGGGTCATCCTACGAGCAGTACTTC.

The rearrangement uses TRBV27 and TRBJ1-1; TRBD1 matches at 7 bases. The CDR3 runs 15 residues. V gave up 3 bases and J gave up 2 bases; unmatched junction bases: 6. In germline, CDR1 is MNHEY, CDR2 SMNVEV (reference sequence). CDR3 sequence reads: CASSFDRVGNTEAFF. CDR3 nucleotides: TGTGCCAGCAGTTTCGACAGGGTGGGAAACACTGAAGCTTTCTTT.

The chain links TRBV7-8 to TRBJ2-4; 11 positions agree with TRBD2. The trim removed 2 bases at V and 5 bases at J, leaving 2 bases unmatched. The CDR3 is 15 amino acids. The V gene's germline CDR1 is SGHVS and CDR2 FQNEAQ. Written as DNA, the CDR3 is TGTGCCAGCAGCTTACTTAGCGGGGGGGAAAACATTCAGTACTTC. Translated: CASSLLSGGENIQYF.

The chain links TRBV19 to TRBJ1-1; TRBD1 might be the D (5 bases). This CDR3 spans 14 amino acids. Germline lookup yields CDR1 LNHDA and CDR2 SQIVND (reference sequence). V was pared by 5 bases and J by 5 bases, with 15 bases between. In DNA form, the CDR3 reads TGTGCCAGTAGTGAGGACCCCGGGGGGACTGAAGCTTTCTTT. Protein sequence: CASSEDPGGTEAFF.

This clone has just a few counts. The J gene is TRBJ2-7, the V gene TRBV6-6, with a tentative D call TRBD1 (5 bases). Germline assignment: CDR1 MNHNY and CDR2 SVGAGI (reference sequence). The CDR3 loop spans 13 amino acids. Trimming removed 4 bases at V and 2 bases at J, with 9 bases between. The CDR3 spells CASSWARAYEQYF. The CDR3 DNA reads TGTGCCAGCAGTTGGGCCAGGGCCTACGAGCAGTACTTC.

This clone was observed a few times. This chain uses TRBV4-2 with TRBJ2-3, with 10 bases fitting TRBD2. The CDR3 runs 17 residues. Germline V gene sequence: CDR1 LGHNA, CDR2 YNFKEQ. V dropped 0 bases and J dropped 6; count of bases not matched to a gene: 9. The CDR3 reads CASSQDWLAGVRDTQYF. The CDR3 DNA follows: TGTGCCAGCAGCCAAGATTGGCTAGCGGGAGTGAGGGATACGCAGTATTTT.

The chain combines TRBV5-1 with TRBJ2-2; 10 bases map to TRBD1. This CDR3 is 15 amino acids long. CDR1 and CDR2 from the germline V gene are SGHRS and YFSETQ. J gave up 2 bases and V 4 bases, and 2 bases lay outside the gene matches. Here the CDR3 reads CASSRTGGNTGELFF. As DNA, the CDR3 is TGCGCCAGCAGCCGGACAGGGGGAAACACCGGGGAGCTGTTTTTT.